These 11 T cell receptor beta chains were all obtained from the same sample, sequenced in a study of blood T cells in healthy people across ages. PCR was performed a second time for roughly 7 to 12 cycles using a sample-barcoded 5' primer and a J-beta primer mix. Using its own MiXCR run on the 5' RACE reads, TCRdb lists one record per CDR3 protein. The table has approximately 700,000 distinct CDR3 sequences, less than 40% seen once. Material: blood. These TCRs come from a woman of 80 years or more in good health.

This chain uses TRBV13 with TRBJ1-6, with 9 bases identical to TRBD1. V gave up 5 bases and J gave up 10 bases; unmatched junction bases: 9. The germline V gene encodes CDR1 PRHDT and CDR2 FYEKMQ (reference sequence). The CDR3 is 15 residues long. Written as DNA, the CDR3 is TGTGCCAGCAGCCCGGACAGGGGTGAGTCGTCACCCCTCCACTTT. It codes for CASSPDRGESSPLHF.

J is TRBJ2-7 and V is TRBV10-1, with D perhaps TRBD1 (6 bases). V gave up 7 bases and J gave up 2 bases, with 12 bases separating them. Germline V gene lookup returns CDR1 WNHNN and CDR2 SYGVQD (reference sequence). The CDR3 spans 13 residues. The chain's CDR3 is CASIWTVPYEQYF. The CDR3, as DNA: TGCGCCAGCATATGGACAGTTCCCTACGAGCAGTACTTC.

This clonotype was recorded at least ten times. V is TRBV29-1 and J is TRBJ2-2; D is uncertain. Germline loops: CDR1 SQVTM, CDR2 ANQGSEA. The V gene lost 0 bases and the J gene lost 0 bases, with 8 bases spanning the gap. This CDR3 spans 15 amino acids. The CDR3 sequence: CSVEDPFSNTGELFF. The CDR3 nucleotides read TGCAGCGTTGAAGACCCCTTCTCGAACACCGGGGAGCTGTTTTTT.

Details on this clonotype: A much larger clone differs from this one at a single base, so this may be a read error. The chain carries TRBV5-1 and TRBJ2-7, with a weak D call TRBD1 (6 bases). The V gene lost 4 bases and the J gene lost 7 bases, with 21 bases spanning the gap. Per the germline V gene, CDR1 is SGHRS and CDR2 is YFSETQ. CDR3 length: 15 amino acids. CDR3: CASSPQSGGYNEQYF. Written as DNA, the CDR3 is TGCGCCAGCAGCCCCCAAAGTGGGGGCTACAATGAGCAGTACTTC. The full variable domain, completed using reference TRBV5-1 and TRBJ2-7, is KAGVTQTPRYLIKTRGQQVTLSCSPISGHRSVSWYQQTPGQGLQFLFEYFSETQRNKGNFPGRFSGRQFSNSRSEMNVSTLELGDSALYLCASSPQSGGYNEQYFGPGTRLTVT.

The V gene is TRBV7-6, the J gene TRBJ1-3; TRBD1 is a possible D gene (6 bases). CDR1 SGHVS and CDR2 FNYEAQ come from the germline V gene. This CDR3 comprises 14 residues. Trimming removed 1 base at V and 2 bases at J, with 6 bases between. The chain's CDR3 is CASSLDRAGNTIYF. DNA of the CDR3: TGTGCCAGCAGCTTAGACAGGGCTGGAAACACCATATATTTT.

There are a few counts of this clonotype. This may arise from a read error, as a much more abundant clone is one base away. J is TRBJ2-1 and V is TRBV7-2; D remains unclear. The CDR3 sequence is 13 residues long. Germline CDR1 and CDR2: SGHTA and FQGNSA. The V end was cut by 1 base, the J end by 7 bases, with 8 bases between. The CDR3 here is CASSLGLGNEQFF. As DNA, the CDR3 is TGTGCCAGCAGCTTAGGACTCGGTAATGAGCAGTTCTTC.

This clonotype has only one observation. The CDR3 loop is CASSVSGRAPETQYF. CDR3 nucleotides: TGTGCCAGCAGCGTTAGCGGGAGGGCCCCAGAGACCCAGTACTTC. The J gene is TRBJ2-5, the V gene TRBV7-3, with 11 bases fitting TRBD2. CDR3 length equals 15 residues. Per germline, CDR1 SGHTA and CDR2 FQGTGA. The V and J ends lost 5 bases and 4 bases, in that order; junction bases with no gene match: 6.

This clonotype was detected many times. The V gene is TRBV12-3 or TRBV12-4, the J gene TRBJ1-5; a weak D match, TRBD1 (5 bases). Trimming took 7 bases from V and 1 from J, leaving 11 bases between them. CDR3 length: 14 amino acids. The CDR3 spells CASTRGHSNQPQHF. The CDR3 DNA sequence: TGTGCCAGCACCCGAGGACACAGCAATCAGCCCCAGCATTTT.

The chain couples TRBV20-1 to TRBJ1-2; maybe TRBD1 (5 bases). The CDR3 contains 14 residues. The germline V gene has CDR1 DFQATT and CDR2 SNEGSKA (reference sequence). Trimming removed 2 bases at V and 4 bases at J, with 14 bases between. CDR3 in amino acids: CSARSQGGGYGYTF. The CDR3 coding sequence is TGCAGTGCTAGATCCCAGGGTGGGGGCTATGGCTACACCTTC.

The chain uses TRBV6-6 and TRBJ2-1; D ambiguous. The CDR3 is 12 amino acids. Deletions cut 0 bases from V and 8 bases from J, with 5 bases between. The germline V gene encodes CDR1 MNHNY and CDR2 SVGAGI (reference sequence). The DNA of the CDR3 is TGTGCCAGCAGTTACTCGGCTTATGAGCAGTTCTTC. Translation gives CASSYSAYEQFF.

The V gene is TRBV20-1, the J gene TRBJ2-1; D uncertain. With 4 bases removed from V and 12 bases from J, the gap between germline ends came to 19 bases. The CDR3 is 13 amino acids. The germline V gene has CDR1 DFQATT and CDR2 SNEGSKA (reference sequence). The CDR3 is CSANPSRTSGQFF. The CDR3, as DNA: TGCAGTGCTAACCCTTCCCGGACCTCAGGGCAGTTCTTC.